Listed below are T cell receptor beta chains from one sample, sequenced in a study of response to subunit inactivated influenza vaccine. Each CDR3 protein is one row after TCRdb ran MiXCR on the RT-PCR reads. The sample comprises approximately 570,000 distinct CDR3 sequences, 6.5% to 8% of which are singletons, and 13% rests with the top ten. The sequencing used PBMCs from blood, collected around 25 months after vaccination. The receptor set was obtained from a man aged 45-69 years who received an inactivated influenza vaccine. The CDR3 runs from the conserved cysteine through the conserved F or W.

V gene,CDR3 protein
TRBV3-1,CASSQEAGGNTEAFF
TRBV12-3/TRBV12-4,CASSPGQGLTPGELFF
TRBV27,CASSFGTSGGETQYF
TRBV18,CASSRNGGAAYNEQFF
TRBV6-5,CASSFRTENTEAFF
TRBV11-2,CASSPTRTGAPDTQYF
TRBV12-3/TRBV12-4,CASSVDRAGANVLTF
TRBV5-1,CASSWPRRQHQTGTHRRYNEQFF
TRBV4-1,CASSEGTGRYNEQFF
TRBV6-4,CASSEQGAPSDTQYF
TRBV30,CAWSPLTGLDEQFF
TRBV20-1,CSARVSANQPQHF
TRBV9,CASSNQNSYEQYF
TRBV5-1,CASSLETENSPLHF
TRBV12-3/TRBV12-4,CASSLQGMGEQFF
TRBV7-2,CASSPSGAGSYEQYF
TRBV7-2,CASSQDRGQYEQYF
TRBV29-1,CSVAASGSIYEQYF
TRBV12-3/TRBV12-4,CASSSQGEFTGELFF
TRBV7-9,CASSLDRVSPLHF
TRBV7-7,CASSSETGKFQETQYF
TRBV3-1,CASSPLGGNQPHHF
TRBV7-2,CASSGEGDYEQYF
TRBV5-6,CASVAGLNYNEQFF
TRBV4-3,CASSQDRRGLPNEQYF
TRBV6-5,CASSYFTGFGELFF
TRBV7-9,CTSSVSSDYEQYF
TRBV11-3,CASSLSSGSLMYEQYF
TRBV20-1,CSARGREIFDTQYF
TRBV5-6,CASRHRGSSYNEQFF
TRBV11-2,CASSPRMALDYGYTF
TRBV4-3,CASSQDSGLTKNIQYF
TRBV27,CASSGGAHGYTF
TRBV12-3/TRBV12-4,CASSLHSESTEAFF
TRBV20-1,CSAYRLGTDTQYF
TRBV20-1,CSAPTQGAYTEAFF
TRBV18,CASSPRFVTGELFF
TRBV2,CASSEDLLAGVEQFF
TRBV14,CASSHRGKSSYNEQFF
TRBV10-3,CATADRTGINNEQFF
TRBV10-2,CASRDGFFSGNTIYF
TRBV5-1,CASSLGQAKNIQYF
TRBV3-1,CASSQWGSTEAFF
TRBV9,CASSVAEGLGSSYEQYF
TRBV6-2/TRBV6-3,CASSHGRGELFF
TRBV29-1,CSVGQGDTEAFF
TRBV6-2/TRBV6-3,CASSSWAAADTQYF
TRBV5-1,CASTMVGDTEAFF